The sequence of this TCR beta chain was determined in a study of metastatic and nonmetastatic thyroid tumors. Study-wide context: Samples came from malignant and benign thyroid patients, and repertoires were compared across blood and tumor or nodule tissue. Regarding the study as a whole: Malignant thyroid tumors reportedly had TCR beta diversity that was significantly higher than in benign nodules, in blood and tumor.

This clone was recorded at least ten times. Its antigen remains unidentified. Via MiXCR, TCRdb re-called the PCR reads. This table has about 43,000 clones, approximately 3% appearing once. Every patient was untreated before thyroid surgery. From germline, CDR1 is KGHDR and CDR2 SFDVKD. The CDR3 is 19 residues long. The trim removed 3 bases at V and 4 bases at J, leaving 16 bases unmatched. The rearrangement uses TRBV24-1 and TRBJ1-1; TRBD1 matches 10 bases. The clonotype was recovered from a female donor with papillary thyroid cancer or a benign thyroid nodule (not recorded which). Some clones in this sample may be carry-over from other donors' samples. Material: blood. CDR3 region: CATSDLSGQGTRLGTEAFF. The CDR3 DNA follows: TGTGCCACCAGTGATCTTTCGGGACAGGGGACACGACTGGGCACTGAAGCTTTCTTT.